This T cell receptor (beta chain) was sequenced in a study of blood T cell repertoires in COVID-19 (dated by TCRdb to about 2020). Study-level background: Samples covering the acute and convalescent phases of COVID-19 were provided by collaborators in the United States, Italy and Spain. Samples came from the ongoing ImmuneRACE study (first 160 participants) plus 1,254 subjects from 6 global collaborators. A freely available public database, intended as a resource for researchers studying the immune response to SARS-CoV-2, is where the repertoires were released. Deeply sampled blood TCRbeta repertoires from subjects exposed to, actively infected with, or recovered from COVID-19 were included in the dataset. The sample metadata nearly always contained a de-identified subject ID, COVID-19 status, age in years and sex. Where available, HLA class I and class II types were taken from metadata supplied by the sample provider and were not determined by assay-based typing. The prospective study material was composed of cDNA or gDNA derived from T cells, B-cell-depleted T cells, or PBMCs. Paper-wide results and their limitations: The amount of clinical and demographic metadata varied by source and participant and was provided uncurated.

The cysteine opens and the phenylalanine closes a CDR3 of 14 amino acids. Only CDR3 DNA is held: 42 bases, read in frame from base 1. The germline V gene (reference sequence) sets CDR1 to GTSNPN and CDR2 to SVGIG. Trimming takes 4 bases from V and 1 base from J, and the germline ends sit 13 bases apart. A remark on this clone: Its antigen is not yet known. No base quality information exists; no much larger clone differs at one position.

The immunoSEQ Assay, a bias-controlled multiplex PCR, was used to amplify TCRbeta CDR3 regions from genomic DNA. In the authors' own workflow: Within the assay, amplification of reference gene primers was used to estimate how many nucleated cells each sample contained. Sequence reads were collapsed and filtered to measure the absolute abundance of every unique TCRbeta CDR3 rearrangement. Productive Simpson clonality was computed per sample as the square root of Simpson's diversity index over productive rearrangements. Here the immuneACCESS table is served through TCRdb, limited to in-frame sequences with V and J called. Missing clones are a known gap in these copies; in checked studies unresolved V genes cover under half, and the rest lacks a known reason. The DNA was the basis for D and trimming; V, J and clone size are from that table. The table for this sample lists roughly 250,000 clones; around 89% of them were counted only once. 3.5% to 4.5% of the sample is taken by the ten largest.

Collaborating institutions collected whole blood in K2EDTA tubes following their own protocols. For TCRbeta analysis, collaborator samples were shipped as frozen whole blood, as isolated PBMCs, or as DNA extracted from either sample type. The sample was peripheral blood. The sequence came from a woman aged 35 to 49 with acute or convalescent COVID-19. The rearranged chain carries TRBV30 and TRBJ2-5, and possibly TRBD1, on 6 matching bases. The bases are TGTGCCTGGACTGCTGGACAGCTCCAAGAGACCCAGTACTTC. This encodes CAWTAGQLQETQYF.